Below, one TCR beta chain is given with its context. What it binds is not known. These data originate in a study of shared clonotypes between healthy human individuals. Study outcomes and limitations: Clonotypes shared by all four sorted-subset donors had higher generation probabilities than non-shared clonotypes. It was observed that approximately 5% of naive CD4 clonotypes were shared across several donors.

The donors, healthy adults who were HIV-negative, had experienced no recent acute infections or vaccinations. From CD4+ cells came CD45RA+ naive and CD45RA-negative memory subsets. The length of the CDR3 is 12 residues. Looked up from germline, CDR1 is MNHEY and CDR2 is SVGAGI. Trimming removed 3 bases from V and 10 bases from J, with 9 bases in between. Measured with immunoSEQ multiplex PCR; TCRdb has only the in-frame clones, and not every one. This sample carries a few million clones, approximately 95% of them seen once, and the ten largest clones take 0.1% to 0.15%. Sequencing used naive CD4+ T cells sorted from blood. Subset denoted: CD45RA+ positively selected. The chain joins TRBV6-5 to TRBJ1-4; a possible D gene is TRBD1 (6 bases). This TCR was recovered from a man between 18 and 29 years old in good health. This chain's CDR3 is CASSYSTGKLFF. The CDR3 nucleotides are TGTGCCAGCAGTTATTCGACAGGAAAACTGTTTTTT.